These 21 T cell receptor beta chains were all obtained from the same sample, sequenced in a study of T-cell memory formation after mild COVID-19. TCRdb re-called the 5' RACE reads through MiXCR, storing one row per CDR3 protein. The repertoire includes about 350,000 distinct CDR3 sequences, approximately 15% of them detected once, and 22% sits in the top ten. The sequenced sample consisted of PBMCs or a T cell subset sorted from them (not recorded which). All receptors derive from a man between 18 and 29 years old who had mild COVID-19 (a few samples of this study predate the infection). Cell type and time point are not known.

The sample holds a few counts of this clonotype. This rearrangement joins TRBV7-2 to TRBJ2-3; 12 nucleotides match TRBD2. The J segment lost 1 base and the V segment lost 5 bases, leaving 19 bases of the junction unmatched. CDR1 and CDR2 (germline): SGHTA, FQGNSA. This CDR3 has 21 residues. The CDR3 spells CASSQEPPGLAGPDGTDTQYF. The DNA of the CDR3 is TGTGCCAGCAGCCAAGAGCCCCCGGGACTAGCGGGTCCCGATGGCACAGATACGCAGTATTTT.

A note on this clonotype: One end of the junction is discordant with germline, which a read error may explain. CDR3 in amino acids: CSARGQGAKYEQHF. In DNA form, the CDR3 reads TGCAGTGCTAGGGGACAGGGGGCGAAGTACGAGCAGCACTTC. The J gene is TRBJ2-7, the V gene TRBV20-1; TRBD1 aligns across 12 bases. Germline assignment: CDR1 DFQATT and CDR2 SNEGSKA (reference sequence). This CDR3 is built from 14 residues.

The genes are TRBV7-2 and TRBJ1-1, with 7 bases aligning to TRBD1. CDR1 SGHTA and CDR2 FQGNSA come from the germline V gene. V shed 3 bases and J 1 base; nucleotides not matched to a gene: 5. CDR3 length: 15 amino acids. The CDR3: CASSLVAGGNTEAFF. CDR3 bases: TGTGCCAGCAGCTTGGTTGCAGGGGGGAACACTGAAGCTTTCTTT.

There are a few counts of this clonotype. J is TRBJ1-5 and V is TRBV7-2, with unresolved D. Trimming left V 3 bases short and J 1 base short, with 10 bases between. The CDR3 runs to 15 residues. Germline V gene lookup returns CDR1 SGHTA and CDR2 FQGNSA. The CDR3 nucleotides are TGTGCCAGCAGCTTGGAAGGGTTCAGCAATCAGCCCCAGCATTTT. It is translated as CASSLEGFSNQPQHF. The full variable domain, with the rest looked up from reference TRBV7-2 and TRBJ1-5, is GAGVSQSPSNKVTEKGKDVELRCDPISGHTALYWYRQSLGQGLEFLIYFQGNSAPDKSGLPSDRFSAERTGGSVSTLTIQRTQQEDSAVYLCASSLEGFSNQPQHFGDGTRLSIL.

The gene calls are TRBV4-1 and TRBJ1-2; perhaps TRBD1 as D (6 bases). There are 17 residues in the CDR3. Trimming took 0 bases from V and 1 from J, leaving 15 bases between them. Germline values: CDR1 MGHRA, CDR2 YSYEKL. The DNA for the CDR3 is TGCGCCAGCAGCCAAGATCTATACAGGGCTGATAACTATGGCTACACCTTC. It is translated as CASSQDLYRADNYGYTF.

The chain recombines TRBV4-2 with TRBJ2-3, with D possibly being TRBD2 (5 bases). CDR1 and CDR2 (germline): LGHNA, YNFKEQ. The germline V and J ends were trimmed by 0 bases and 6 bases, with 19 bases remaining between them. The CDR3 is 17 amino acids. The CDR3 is CASSQDGGPNPVDTQYF. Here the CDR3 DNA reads TGTGCCAGCAGCCAAGATGGAGGACCCAACCCTGTGGATACGCAGTATTTT.

The CDR3 loop is CASSLGSNTIYF. The DNA of the CDR3 is TGTGCCAGCAGCTTGGGATCAAACACCATATATTTT. The V call is TRBV7-9, the J call TRBJ1-3; D gene ambiguous. Germline V gene lookup returns CDR1 SEHNR and CDR2 FQNEAQ (reference sequence). V was cut by 3 bases and J by 6 bases, with 6 bases left in between. The CDR3 is 12 amino acids.

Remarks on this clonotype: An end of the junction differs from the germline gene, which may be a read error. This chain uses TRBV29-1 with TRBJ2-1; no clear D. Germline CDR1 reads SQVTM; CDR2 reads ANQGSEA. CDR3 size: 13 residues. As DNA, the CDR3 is TGCAGCCTTGATGCCCCATCCTACAATGAGCAGTTCTTC. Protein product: CSLDAPSYNEQFF.

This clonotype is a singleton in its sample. CDR3: CATSRDTMTGPPAGYGYTF. In DNA, the CDR3 is TGTGCCACCAGCAGAGATACGATGACAGGGCCTCCGGCTGGCTATGGCTACACCTTC. The chain has TRBV15 and TRBJ1-2, with 7 nucleotides matching TRBD1. The CDR3 extends over 19 amino acids. Germline V gene lookup returns CDR1 LNHNV and CDR2 YYDKDF (reference sequence). V shed 0 bases and J 4 bases; nucleotides not matched to a gene: 17. The full variable domain, in which reference TRBV15 and TRBJ1-2 provide the parts outside the CDR3, is DAMVIQNPRYQVTQFGKPVTLSCSQTLNHNVMYWYQQKSSQAPKLLFHYYDKDFNNEADTPDNFQSRRPNTSFCFLDIRSPGLGDTAMYLCATSRDTMTGPPAGYGYTFGSGTRLTVV.

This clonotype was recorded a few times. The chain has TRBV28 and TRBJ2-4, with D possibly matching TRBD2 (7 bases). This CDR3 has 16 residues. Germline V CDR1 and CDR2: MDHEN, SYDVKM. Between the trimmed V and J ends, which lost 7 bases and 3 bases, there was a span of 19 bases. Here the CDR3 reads CASTPPGGRSKNIQYF. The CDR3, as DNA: TGTGCCAGCACCCCTCCGGGGGGCCGGAGCAAAAACATTCAGTACTTC. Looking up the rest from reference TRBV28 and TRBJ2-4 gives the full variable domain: DVKVTQSSRYLVKRTGEKVFLECVQDMDHENMFWYRQDPGLGLRLIYFSYDVKMKEKGDIPEGYSVSREKKERFSLILESASTNQTSMYLCASTPPGGRSKNIQYFGAGTRLSVL.

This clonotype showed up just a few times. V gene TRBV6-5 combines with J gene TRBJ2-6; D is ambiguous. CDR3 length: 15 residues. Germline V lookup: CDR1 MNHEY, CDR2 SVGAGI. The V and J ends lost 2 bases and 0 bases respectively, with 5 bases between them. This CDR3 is CASSYGFSGANVLTF. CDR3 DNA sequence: TGTGCCAGCAGTTACGGATTCTCTGGGGCCAACGTCCTGACTTTC.

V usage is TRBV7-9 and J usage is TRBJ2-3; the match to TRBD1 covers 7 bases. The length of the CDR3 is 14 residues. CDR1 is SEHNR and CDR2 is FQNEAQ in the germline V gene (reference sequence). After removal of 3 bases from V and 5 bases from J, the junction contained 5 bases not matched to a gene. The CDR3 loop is CASSLAQGRDTQYF. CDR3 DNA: TGTGCCAGCAGCTTGGCACAGGGGAGAGATACGCAGTATTTT.

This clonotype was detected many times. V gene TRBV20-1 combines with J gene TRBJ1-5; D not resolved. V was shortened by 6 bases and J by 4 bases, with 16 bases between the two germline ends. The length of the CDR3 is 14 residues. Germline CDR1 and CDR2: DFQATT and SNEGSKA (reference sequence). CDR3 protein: CSAQRASENQPQHF. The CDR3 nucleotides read TGCAGTGCCCAAAGAGCCAGCGAAAATCAGCCCCAGCATTTT.

The CDR3: CAISERGPPNEKLFF. The CDR3 region has the DNA TGTGCCATCAGTGAGCGGGGACCGCCGAATGAAAAACTGTTTTTT. This chain connects TRBV10-3 to TRBJ1-4; the D gene is possibly TRBD1 (5 bases). CDR3 length: 15 residues. The germline V gene encodes CDR1 ENHRY and CDR2 SYGVKD. V was pared by 2 bases and J by 5 bases, with 12 bases between.

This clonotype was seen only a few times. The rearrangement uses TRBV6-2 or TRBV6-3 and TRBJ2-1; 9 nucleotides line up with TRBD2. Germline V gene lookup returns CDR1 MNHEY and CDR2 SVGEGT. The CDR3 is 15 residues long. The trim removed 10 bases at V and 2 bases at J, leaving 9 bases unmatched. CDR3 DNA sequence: TGTGCCACCAGGGATGGCGGGGGGGCCTACAATGAGCAGTTCTTC. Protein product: CATRDGGGAYNEQFF.

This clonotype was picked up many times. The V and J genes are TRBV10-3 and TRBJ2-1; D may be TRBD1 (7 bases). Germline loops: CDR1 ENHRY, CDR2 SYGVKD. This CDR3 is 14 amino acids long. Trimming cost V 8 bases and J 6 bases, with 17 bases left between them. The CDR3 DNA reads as TGTGCCATCGGGGGGTCGGACAGGCTCAATGAGCAGTTCTTC. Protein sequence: CAIGGSDRLNEQFF.

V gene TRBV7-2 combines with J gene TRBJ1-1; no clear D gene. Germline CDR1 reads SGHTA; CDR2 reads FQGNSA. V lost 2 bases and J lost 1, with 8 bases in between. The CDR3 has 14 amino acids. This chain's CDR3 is CASSLMVENTEAFF. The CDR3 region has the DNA TGTGCCAGCAGCTTAATGGTAGAGAACACTGAAGCTTTCTTT.

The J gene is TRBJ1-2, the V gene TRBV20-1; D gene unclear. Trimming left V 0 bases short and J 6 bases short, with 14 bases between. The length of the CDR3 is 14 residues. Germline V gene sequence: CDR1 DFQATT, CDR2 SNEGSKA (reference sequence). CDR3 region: CSARDVGGLHGYTF. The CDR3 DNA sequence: TGCAGTGCTAGAGATGTGGGAGGTCTGCATGGCTACACCTTC.

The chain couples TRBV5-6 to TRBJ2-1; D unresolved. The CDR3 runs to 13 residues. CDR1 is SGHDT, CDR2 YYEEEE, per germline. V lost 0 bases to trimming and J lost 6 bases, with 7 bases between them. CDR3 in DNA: TGTGCCAGCAGCTTGGACAGTCCCAATGAGCAGTTCTTC. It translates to CASSLDSPNEQFF. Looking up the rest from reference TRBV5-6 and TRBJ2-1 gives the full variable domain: DAGVTQSPTHLIKTRGQQVTLRCSPKSGHDTVSWYQQALGQGPQFIFQYYEEEERQRGNFPDRFSGHQFPNYSSELNVNALLLGDSALYLCASSLDSPNEQFFGPGTRLTVL.

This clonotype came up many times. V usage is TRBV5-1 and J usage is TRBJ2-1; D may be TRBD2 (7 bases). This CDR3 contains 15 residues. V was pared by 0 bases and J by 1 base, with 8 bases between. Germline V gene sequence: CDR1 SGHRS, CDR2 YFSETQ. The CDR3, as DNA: TGCGCCAGCAGCTTGGAGGGGGGGTCCTACAATGAGCAGTTCTTC. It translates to CASSLEGGSYNEQFF.

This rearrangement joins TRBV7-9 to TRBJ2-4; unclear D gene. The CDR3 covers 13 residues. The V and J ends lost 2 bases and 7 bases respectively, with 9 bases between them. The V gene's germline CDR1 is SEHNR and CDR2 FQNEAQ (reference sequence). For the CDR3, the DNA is TGTGCCAGCAGCTTAAACCCAGTGAACATTCAGTACTTC. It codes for CASSLNPVNIQYF.